This is a list of T cell receptor beta chains from one sample in a study of blood T cell repertoires in COVID-19. This table comes from immunoSEQ multiplex PCR, and its TCRdb copy is limited to in-frame clones, with some not included. The sample includes about 65,000 clones, approximately 83% of them seen just once. Sequenced: peripheral blood. These receptors came from a man aged 50-60 years with COVID-19, enrolled during active disease. Both conserved end residues are part of each CDR3. A D gene is named only where the DNA matches it firmly. Some rows mark clone size as missing; the rest say once, few, many or name a class of expanded clone.

V gene: TRBV3-1/TRBV3-2; D gene: -; clone size: -; CDR3 length: 13; J gene: TRBJ1-2; CDR3 protein: CASSQHREGGYTF; CDR3 DNA: TGTGCCAGCAGCCAACACAGGGAAGGTGGCTACACCTTC
V gene: TRBV6-6; D gene: TRBD1; clone size: once; CDR3 length: 13; J gene: TRBJ2-7; CDR3 protein: CASGQGASYEQYF; CDR3 DNA: TGTGCCAGCGGGCAGGGGGCGTCCTACGAGCAGTACTTC
V gene: TRBV5-1; D gene: TRBD2; clone size: -; CDR3 length: 15; J gene: TRBJ2-5; CDR3 protein: CASSLEAGEGETQYF; CDR3 DNA: TGCGCCAGCAGCTTGGAGGCGGGAGAGGGCGAGACCCAGTACTTC
V gene: TRBV27; D gene: -; clone size: -; CDR3 length: 15; J gene: TRBJ1-6; CDR3 protein: CASSPGTLGNSPLHF; CDR3 DNA: TGTGCCAGCAGTCCCGGGACACTTGGAAATTCACCCCTCCACTTT
V gene: TRBV7-9; D gene: -; clone size: -; CDR3 length: 15; J gene: TRBJ1-1; CDR3 protein: CASSPGQPGNTEAFF; CDR3 DNA: TGTGCCAGCAGCCCCGGACAGCCTGGGAACACTGAAGCTTTCTTT
V gene: TRBV19; D gene: -; clone size: -; CDR3 length: 14; J gene: TRBJ1-5; CDR3 protein: CASSMGGARQPQHF; CDR3 DNA: TGTGCCAGTAGTATGGGGGGGGCAAGGCAGCCCCAGCATTTT
V gene: TRBV7-9; D gene: -; clone size: -; CDR3 length: 15; J gene: TRBJ1-2; CDR3 protein: CASSGYRETTYGYTF; CDR3 DNA: TGTGCCAGCAGCGGCTACAGGGAGACCACCTATGGCTACACCTTC
V gene: TRBV10-3; D gene: TRBD1; clone size: once; CDR3 length: 15; J gene: TRBJ1-4; CDR3 protein: CAISADRGRNEKLFF; CDR3 DNA: TGTGCCATCAGTGCCGACAGGGGGCGGAATGAAAAACTGTTTTTT
V gene: TRBV7-2; D gene: -; clone size: -; CDR3 length: 14; J gene: TRBJ2-1; CDR3 protein: CASSRRGGANEQFF; CDR3 DNA: TGTGCCAGCAGCCGCAGAGGGGGGGCCAATGAGCAGTTCTTC
V gene: TRBV6-6; D gene: -; clone size: once; CDR3 length: 14; J gene: TRBJ1-4; CDR3 protein: CASREQSTNEKLFF; CDR3 DNA: TGTGCCAGCAGAGAACAGTCAACTAATGAAAAACTGTTTTTT
V gene: TRBV18; D gene: TRBD1; clone size: -; CDR3 length: 13; J gene: TRBJ1-1; CDR3 protein: CASSQGADNEAFF; CDR3 DNA: TGTGCCAGCTCACAGGGGGCAGATAATGAAGCTTTCTTT
V gene: TRBV7-9; D gene: -; clone size: -; CDR3 length: 11; J gene: TRBJ2-3; CDR3 protein: CASSSTDTQYF; CDR3 DNA: TGTGCCAGCAGCTCAACAGATACGCAGTATTTT
V gene: TRBV6-5; D gene: TRBD2; clone size: -; CDR3 length: 14; J gene: TRBJ2-7; CDR3 protein: CASSTLSGAYEQYF; CDR3 DNA: TGTGCCAGCAGTACTCTTAGCGGGGCCTACGAGCAGTACTTC
V gene: TRBV6-5; D gene: -; clone size: -; CDR3 length: 15; J gene: TRBJ2-6; CDR3 protein: CASRPTGTGANVLTF; CDR3 DNA: TGTGCCAGCAGACCCACAGGGACTGGGGCCAACGTCCTGACTTTC
V gene: TRBV20-1; D gene: TRBD1; clone size: -; CDR3 length: 11; J gene: TRBJ1-1; CDR3 protein: CSASYDRGAFF; CDR3 DNA: TGCAGTGCTAGTTATGACAGGGGGGCTTTCTTT
V gene: TRBV28; D gene: -; clone size: -; CDR3 length: 16; J gene: TRBJ2-1; CDR3 protein: CASSTRTAGTYNEQFF; CDR3 DNA: TGTGCCAGCAGTACCCGGACGGCGGGCACCTACAATGAGCAGTTCTTC
V gene: TRBV7-2; D gene: -; clone size: -; CDR3 length: 12; J gene: TRBJ2-1; CDR3 protein: CASSLAQGEQFF; CDR3 DNA: TGTGCCAGCAGCTTAGCGCAGGGTGAGCAGTTCTTC
V gene: TRBV5-4; D gene: TRBD2; clone size: -; CDR3 length: 15; J gene: TRBJ2-7; CDR3 protein: CASSLTSGRSYEQYF; CDR3 DNA: TGTGCCAGCAGCTTGACTAGCGGGCGCTCCTACGAGCAGTACTTC
V gene: TRBV10-1; D gene: TRBD1; clone size: -; CDR3 length: 14; J gene: TRBJ2-1; CDR3 protein: CASSDNRGSDEQFF; CDR3 DNA: TGCGCCAGCAGTGATAACAGGGGGTCCGATGAGCAGTTCTTC
V gene: TRBV30; D gene: -; clone size: -; CDR3 length: 15; J gene: TRBJ2-7; CDR3 protein: CAWSVQGLPPYEQYF; CDR3 DNA: TGTGCCTGGAGTGTTCAGGGGCTACCTCCCTACGAGCAGTACTTC
V gene: TRBV12-2; D gene: -; clone size: -; CDR3 length: 15; J gene: TRBJ1-4; CDR3 protein: CASRPGQGQGEKLFF; CDR3 DNA: TGTGCAAGTCGCCCCGGACAGGGGCAAGGGGAAAAACTGTTTTTT
V gene: TRBV5-1; D gene: -; clone size: -; CDR3 length: 14; J gene: TRBJ2-3; CDR3 protein: CASSLGTGTDTQYF; CDR3 DNA: TGCGCCAGCAGCTTGGGGACAGGCACAGATACGCAGTATTTT
V gene: TRBV28; D gene: -; clone size: once; CDR3 length: 15; J gene: TRBJ2-1; CDR3 protein: CASGWGEVNYNEQFF; CDR3 DNA: TGTGCCAGCGGATGGGGGGAGGTTAATTACAATGAGCAGTTCTTC
V gene: TRBV11-2; D gene: -; clone size: -; CDR3 length: 16; J gene: TRBJ1-2; CDR3 protein: CASSPLRGRYGYGYTF; CDR3 DNA: TGTGCCAGCAGCCCTCTGAGAGGGAGGTACGGCTATGGCTACACCTTC
V gene: TRBV29-1; D gene: TRBD1; clone size: -; CDR3 length: 14; J gene: TRBJ1-4; CDR3 protein: CSVEDRQGEEKLFF; CDR3 DNA: TGCAGCGTTGAAGATAGGCAGGGGGAGGAAAAACTGTTTTTT
V gene: TRBV3-1/TRBV3-2; D gene: TRBD1; clone size: -; CDR3 length: 15; J gene: TRBJ2-7; CDR3 protein: CASSQVSGQGNEQYF; CDR3 DNA: TGTGCCAGCAGCCAAGTTTCGGGACAGGGGAACGAGCAGTACTTC
V gene: TRBV6-5; D gene: -; clone size: -; CDR3 length: 15; J gene: TRBJ1-1; CDR3 protein: CASRGVGRVATEAFF; CDR3 DNA: TGTGCCAGCAGGGGCGTAGGCAGGGTGGCCACTGAAGCTTTCTTT
V gene: TRBV7-6; D gene: TRBD2; clone size: -; CDR3 length: 17; J gene: TRBJ2-1; CDR3 protein: CASSLEASGRGYNEQFF; CDR3 DNA: TGTGCCAGCAGCTTAGAGGCTAGCGGGAGGGGCTACAATGAGCAGTTCTTC
V gene: TRBV15; D gene: -; clone size: -; CDR3 length: 12; J gene: TRBJ2-3; CDR3 protein: CATSSTPSTQYF; CDR3 DNA: TGTGCCACCAGCAGTACTCCAAGTACGCAGTATTTT
V gene: TRBV5-4; D gene: TRBD1; clone size: -; CDR3 length: 18; J gene: TRBJ2-7; CDR3 protein: CASSLGTPRDRSLYEQYF; CDR3 DNA: TGTGCCAGCAGCTTAGGGACCCCCCGGGACAGAAGCCTATACGAGCAGTACTTC
V gene: TRBV10-2; D gene: -; clone size: -; CDR3 length: 13; J gene: TRBJ2-3; CDR3 protein: CASSPGQTDTQYF; CDR3 DNA: TGCGCCAGCAGTCCCGGACAGACAGATACGCAGTATTTT
V gene: TRBV7-9; D gene: TRBD1; clone size: -; CDR3 length: 13; J gene: TRBJ1-3; CDR3 protein: CASGPGQGNTIYF; CDR3 DNA: TGTGCCAGCGGCCCGGGACAGGGAAACACCATATATTTT
V gene: TRBV30; D gene: TRBD2; clone size: once; CDR3 length: 16; J gene: TRBJ2-7; CDR3 protein: CAWSRRLAGRVYEQYF; CDR3 DNA: TGTGCCTGGAGTAGGAGACTAGCGGGAAGGGTCTACGAGCAGTACTTC
V gene: TRBV27; D gene: TRBD1; clone size: -; CDR3 length: 19; J gene: TRBJ2-6; CDR3 protein: CASSLSKTGVGSGANVLTF; CDR3 DNA: TGTGCCAGCAGTTTATCCAAGACAGGGGTCGGGTCTGGGGCCAACGTCCTGACTTTC
V gene: TRBV30; D gene: TRBD1; clone size: -; CDR3 length: 16; J gene: TRBJ1-4; CDR3 protein: CAWSVDRGPTNEKLFF; CDR3 DNA: TGTGCCTGGAGTGTCGACAGGGGTCCAACTAATGAAAAACTGTTTTTT
V gene: TRBV5-6; D gene: TRBD1; clone size: -; CDR3 length: 13; J gene: TRBJ2-3; CDR3 protein: CASSVTGPDTQYF; CDR3 DNA: TGTGCCAGCAGCGTGACAGGGCCCGATACGCAGTATTTT
V gene: TRBV6-5; D gene: -; clone size: -; CDR3 length: 14; J gene: TRBJ1-5; CDR3 protein: CASSYTGGSQPQHF; CDR3 DNA: TGTGCCAGCAGTTACACCGGGGGAAGTCAGCCCCAGCATTTT
V gene: TRBV28; D gene: TRBD2; clone size: -; CDR3 length: 16; J gene: TRBJ2-7; CDR3 protein: CASRTSGRALGSEQYF; CDR3 DNA: TGTGCCAGCAGAACTAGCGGGAGGGCCTTGGGCTCCGAGCAGTACTTC
V gene: TRBV5-5; D gene: -; clone size: many; CDR3 length: 13; J gene: TRBJ2-7; CDR3 protein: CASSSGVGWEQYF; CDR3 DNA: TGTGCCAGCAGCTCGGGGGTTGGTTGGGAGCAGTACTTC
V gene: TRBV18; D gene: -; clone size: -; CDR3 length: 15; J gene: TRBJ1-1; CDR3 protein: CASSPGPSGYTEAFF; CDR3 DNA: TGTGCCAGCTCACCCGGTCCGTCGGGGTACACTGAAGCTTTCTTT